This entry concerns a single T cell receptor beta chain. Its cognate antigen is unknown. The input for sorted-subset replicate PCRs was about 200 ng DNA, approximately 30,000 T cell genomes. Only in-frame clones appear in the TCRdb table, and some are missing; sequencing was by immunoSEQ multiplex PCR. The table shows roughly 500,000 clones, with more than 95% occurring only once. This entry comes from a study of shared clonotypes between healthy human individuals. Germline V gives CDR1 SGHRS, CDR2 YFSETQ. This CDR3 comprises 19 residues. Germline trimming cut 2 bases from V and 5 bases from J; bases unmatched to any gene: 18. General study findings and limits: Despite large depth, rarefaction showed incomplete sorted-subset sequencing. Researchers found naive subsets generally carried larger estimated richness than memory subsets.

The rearrangement links TRBV5-1 to TRBJ2-3; TRBD1 matches at 9 bases. What was sequenced was naive CD4+ T cells sorted from blood. Subset defined: CD45RA+ positively selected. The receptor was derived from a woman between 25 and 40 years old in good health. The CDR3 bases are TGCGCCAGCAGCTTAACCAGAAATCTGGAGCGGGGACAGGGAGATACGCAGTATTTT. It codes for CASSLTRNLERGQGDTQYF.